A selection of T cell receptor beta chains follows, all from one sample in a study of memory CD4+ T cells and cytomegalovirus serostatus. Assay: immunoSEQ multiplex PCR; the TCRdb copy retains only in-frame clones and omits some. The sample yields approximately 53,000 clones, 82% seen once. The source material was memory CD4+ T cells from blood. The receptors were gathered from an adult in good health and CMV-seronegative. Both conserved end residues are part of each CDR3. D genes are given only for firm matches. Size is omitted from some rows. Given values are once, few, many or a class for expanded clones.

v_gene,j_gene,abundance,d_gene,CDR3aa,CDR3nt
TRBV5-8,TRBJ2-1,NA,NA,CASSTGTPTYNEQFF,TGTGCCAGCAGCACCGGGACTCCGACCTACAATGAGCAGTTCTTC
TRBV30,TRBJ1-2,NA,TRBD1,CAWSTRTGNYGYTF,TGTGCCTGGAGTACCCGGACAGGGAACTATGGCTACACCTTC
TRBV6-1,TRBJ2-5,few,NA,CASSPMVGAETQYF,TGTGCCAGCAGCCCTATGGTGGGTGCAGAGACCCAGTACTTC
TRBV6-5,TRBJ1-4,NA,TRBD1,CASEKGQGFGKLFF,TGTGCCAGCGAGAAAGGACAGGGGTTCGGAAAACTGTTTTTT
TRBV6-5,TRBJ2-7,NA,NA,CASSFAEGDEQYF,TGTGCCAGCAGTTTCGCGGAGGGGGACGAGCAGTACTTC
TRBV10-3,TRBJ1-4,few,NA,CAISESWGNNEKLFF,TGTGCCATCAGTGAGTCGTGGGGGAATAATGAAAAACTGTTTTTT
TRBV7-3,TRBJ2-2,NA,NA,CASSPTGSGELFF,TGTGCCAGCAGCCCAACAGGGTCCGGGGAGCTGTTTTTT
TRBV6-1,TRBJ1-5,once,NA,CASSGQGGSNQPQHF,TGTGCCAGCAGTGGGCAGGGAGGGAGCAATCAGCCCCAGCATTTT
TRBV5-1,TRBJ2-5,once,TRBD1,CASSRQGSETQYF,TGCGCCAGCAGCCGACAGGGGTCGGAGACCCAGTACTTC
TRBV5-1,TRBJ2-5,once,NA,CASSLDSVQETQYF,TGCGCCAGCAGCTTGGATTCGGTTCAAGAGACCCAGTACTTC
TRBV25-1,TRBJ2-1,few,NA,CASRNFFLEQFF,TGTGCCAGCAGAAACTTCTTCCTGGAGCAGTTCTTC
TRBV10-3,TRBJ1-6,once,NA,CAISGGIGLSPLHF,TGTGCCATCAGTGGTGGCATCGGTCTTTCACCCCTCCACTTT
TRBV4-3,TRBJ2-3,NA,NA,CASSQDRLISTDTQYF,TGCGCCAGCAGCCAAGACCGATTAATTAGCACAGATACGCAGTATTTT
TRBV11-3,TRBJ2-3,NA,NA,CASSLKGADTQYF,TGTGCCAGCAGCTTAAAGGGGGCAGATACGCAGTATTTT
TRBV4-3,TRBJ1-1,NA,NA,CASSQLSGKEAFF,TGCGCCAGCAGTCAACTCTCAGGGAAAGAAGCTTTCTTT
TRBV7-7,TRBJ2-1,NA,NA,CASSLDFFNEQFF,TGTGCCAGCAGCTTAGATTTTTTCAATGAGCAGTTCTTC
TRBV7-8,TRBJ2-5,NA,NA,CASSLDQETQYF,TGTGCCAGCAGCTTAGACCAAGAGACCCAGTACTTC
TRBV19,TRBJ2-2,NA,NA,CASSIAFGRRAGELFF,TGTGCCAGTAGTATAGCTTTCGGACGAAGAGCCGGGGAGCTGTTTTTT
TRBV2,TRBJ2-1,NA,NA,CASSEQGGSYNEQFF,TGTGCCAGCAGTGAACAGGGGGGTTCCTACAATGAGCAGTTCTTC
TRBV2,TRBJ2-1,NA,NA,CASSEGRGTFNEQFF,TGTGCCAGCAGTGAAGGCAGGGGAACCTTCAATGAGCAGTTCTTC
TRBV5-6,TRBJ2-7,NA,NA,CASSLAGGLGLYEQYF,TGTGCCAGCAGCTTGGCCGGTGGTTTGGGGCTCTACGAGCAGTACTTC
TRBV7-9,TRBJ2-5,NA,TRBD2,CASSRGLAGALGKETQYF,TGTGCCAGCAGCCGGGGACTAGCGGGGGCCCTCGGGAAAGAGACCCAGTACTTC